This T cell receptor beta chain was identified in a study of technical replicates of blood from several donors. Germline trimming cut 0 bases from V and 6 bases from J; bases unmatched to any gene: 6. This CDR3 is 15 amino acids long. Germline V CDR1 and CDR2: SGHRS, YFSETQ. Measured with immunoSEQ multiplex PCR; TCRdb has only the in-frame clones, and not every one. The sample lists tens of thousands of clones, 94% occurring once. The sequencing sample was made of T cells isolated from PBMCs. The chain employs TRBV5-1 and TRBJ2-1; 7 bases agree with TRBD1. The source is a human donor in good health. The CDR3 sequence is CASSLDSSGGNEQFF. The CDR3 DNA sequence: TGCGCCAGCAGCTTGGATTCCTCAGGGGGCAATGAGCAGTTCTTC.